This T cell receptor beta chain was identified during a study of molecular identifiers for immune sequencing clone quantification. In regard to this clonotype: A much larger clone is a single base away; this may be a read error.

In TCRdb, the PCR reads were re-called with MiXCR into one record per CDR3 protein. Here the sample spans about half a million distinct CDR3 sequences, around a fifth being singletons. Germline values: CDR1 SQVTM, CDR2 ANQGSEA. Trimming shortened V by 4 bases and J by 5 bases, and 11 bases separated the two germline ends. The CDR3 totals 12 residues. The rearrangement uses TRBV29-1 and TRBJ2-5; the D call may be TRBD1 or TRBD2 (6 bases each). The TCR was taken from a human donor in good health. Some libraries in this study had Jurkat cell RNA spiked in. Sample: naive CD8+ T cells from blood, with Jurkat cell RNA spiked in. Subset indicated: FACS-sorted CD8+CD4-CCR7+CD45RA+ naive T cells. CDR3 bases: TGCAGCGTTGGCTGGGGGGCCGAGACCCAGTACTTC. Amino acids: CSVGWGAETQYF.